This TCR beta chain comes out of a study of blood T cell repertoires in COVID-19. Whole-study context: Donors in the United States, Italy and Spain gave samples during acute or convalescent COVID-19. PBMCs, B-cell-depleted T cells, or T cells were the source of the cDNA or gDNA that made up the material.

In the authors' methods: Researchers report that nucleated cell counts were estimated from reference gene primer amplification. The assay was immunoSEQ multiplex PCR, and TCRdb's table has in-frame clones only and misses some. The D gene and trimming were derived from the DNA, and the V and J assignments and clone size from that table. There are about 53,000 clones in the sample; more than 75% occur only once, and 4% lies in the top ten. V shed 5 bases and J 1 base; nucleotides not matched to a gene: 10. CDR3 length: 16 amino acids. The germline V gene has CDR1 SEHNR and CDR2 FQNEAQ (reference sequence).

The sample comprised peripheral blood. The TCR was taken from a man in his fifties or sixties with acute or convalescent COVID-19. The chain joins TRBV7-9 to TRBJ2-7; 8 nucleotides match TRBD1. The CDR3 region is CASSVESGGPSYEQYF. As DNA, the CDR3 is TGTGCCAGCAGCGTAGAATCAGGGGGCCCTTCCTACGAGCAGTACTTC.